Following are 30 T cell receptor beta chains from one sample sequenced in a study of blood T cells in healthy people across ages (dated by TCRdb to between 2014 and 2017). The library came from 5' RACE. Reads for this sample came from an Illumina HiSeq 2500. A second PCR of about 6 to 12 cycles was run with a J-beta primer mix and a sample-barcoded 5' primer. The public reads were quality trimmed at Q25 with fastp and then assembled into clones with MiXCR by TCRdb, keeping productive beta chains. Under each unique CDR3 protein, matching rows form one entry showing the most common genes and DNA. The sample table contains about 1,500,000 distinct CDR3 sequences; only one count was recorded for roughly 27% of them. Of the sample, 7.7% falls within the top ten clones. Sample: blood. The source is a woman in her 30s in good health.

The chain recombines TRBV5-5 with TRBJ1-4; D gene unclear. Trimming cost V 3 bases and J 11 bases, with 14 bases left between them. The CDR3 runs 13 residues. CDR1 and CDR2 (germline): SGHKS, YYEKEE (reference sequence). Here the CDR3 reads CASSSEVSGKLFF. The CDR3 bases are TGTGCCAGCAGCTCGGAGGTTTCTGGGAAACTGTTTTTT.

A remark on this clonotype: A read error may account for a junction end that differs from germline. This chain uses TRBV5-1 with TRBJ2-1; 7 bases are a match to TRBD1. Germline V gene sequence: CDR1 SGHRS, CDR2 YFSETQ. CDR3 size: 16 residues. CDR3 nucleotides: TGCGCCAGCAGCTCGACAGGGCTGAGCTCCTACAATGAGCTGTTCTTC. Residues: CASSSTGLSSYNELFF.

The chain carries TRBV2 and TRBJ1-1; D is unclear. V was trimmed by 7 bases and J by 8 bases, leaving 17 bases between them. This CDR3 is 13 amino acids long. Germline V gives CDR1 SNHLY, CDR2 FYNNEI. The CDR3 spells CASKDRGRREAFF. The CDR3 nucleotides are TGTGCCAGCAAAGACCGAGGGAGGCGGGAAGCTTTCTTT.

The V call is TRBV20-1, the J call TRBJ2-1; 10 bases fit TRBD2. The CDR3 spans 15 residues. J was trimmed by 3 bases and V by 3 bases; bases with no gene match: 5. The germline V gene has CDR1 DFQATT and CDR2 SNEGSKA (reference sequence). The CDR3 spells CSARVKRGGYNEQFF. In DNA form, the CDR3 reads TGCAGTGCTAGGGTAAAGCGGGGGGGCTACAATGAGCAGTTCTTC.

The V call is TRBV2, the J call TRBJ2-4; 14 bases align to TRBD2. V lost 11 bases, J lost 13 bases, and 13 bases stayed unmatched. The CDR3 has 14 residues. Germline loops: CDR1 SNHLY, CDR2 FYNNEI. This chain's CDR3 is CARGRTSGGSEQYF. CDR3 nucleotide sequence: TGTGCCCGCGGTCGGACTAGCGGGGGGAGTGAGCAGTACTTC.

This clonotype occurred many times. The rearrangement uses TRBV20-1 and TRBJ2-1; 12 bases are a match to TRBD2. The CDR3 spans 17 residues. Germline CDR1 reads DFQATT; CDR2 reads SNEGSKA (reference sequence). V was clipped by 5 bases and J by 3 bases; unmatched bases: 11. The CDR3 sequence: CSALHPSGRAVYNEQFF. The CDR3 nucleotides are TGCAGTGCTCTTCATCCTAGCGGGAGGGCCGTCTACAATGAGCAGTTCTTC.

Points on this clonotype: One base away lies a much larger clone, so this may be a sequencing read error. The J gene is TRBJ1-2, the V gene TRBV29-1, with D hard to call. V lost 8 bases and J lost 0, with 7 bases in between. There are 11 residues in the CDR3. CDR1 is SQVTM and CDR2 is ANQGSEA in the germline V gene. The CDR3, as DNA: TGCAGCATTGTTGCTAACTATGGCTACACCTTC. Encoded protein: CSIVANYGYTF.

This clonotype was seen a few times. The gene calls are TRBV6-5 and TRBJ1-1; D call uncertain. V lost 2 bases and J lost 8, with 24 bases in between. CDR1 and CDR2 (germline): MNHEY, SVGAGI. This CDR3 spans 17 amino acids. CDR3 sequence reads: CASSYTIKGRLNREAFF. The DNA of the CDR3 is TGTGCCAGCAGTTACACCATCAAAGGAAGACTGAACAGAGAAGCTTTCTTT.

V and J are TRBV4-1 and TRBJ1-6; D is unresolved. This CDR3 contains 13 residues. The germline V gene encodes CDR1 MGHRA and CDR2 YSYEKL. V lost 0 bases to trimming and J lost 10 bases, with 7 bases between them. This chain's CDR3 is CASSQEVGSPLHF. CDR3 coding DNA: TGCGCCAGCAGCCAAGAGGTGGGATCACCCCTCCACTTT.

This clonotype was seen repeatedly, ten times or more. The rearrangement joins TRBV28 to TRBJ2-3, with 10 bases that match TRBD2. The CDR3 length is 15 residues. The germline V gene has CDR1 MDHEN and CDR2 SYDVKM. The V and J ends lost 7 bases and 2 bases, in that order; junction bases with no gene match: 6. The CDR3 bases are TGTGCCAGCACCCTTCTAGCGGGGGTCACAGATACGCAGTATTTT. It yields the protein CASTLLAGVTDTQYF.

Ten or more counts support this clonotype. V and J are TRBV6-2 or TRBV6-3 and TRBJ2-7, with D perhaps TRBD2 (6 bases). The CDR3 loop spans 15 amino acids. CDR1 and CDR2 (germline): MNHEY, SVGEGT. Trimming stripped 4 bases from V and 0 bases from J, with 13 bases between. Here the CDR3 DNA reads TGTGCCAGCAGTTCTCCGGGAGAACCCTCCTACGAGCAGTACTTC. Translation: CASSSPGEPSYEQYF.

The rearrangement links TRBV20-1 to TRBJ2-7, with a tentative D call TRBD2 (6 bases). Germline-derived CDR1 and CDR2 are DFQATT and SNEGSKA (reference sequence). The V end was cut by 0 bases, the J end by 4 bases, with 19 bases between. CDR3 length: 16 amino acids. CDR3 sequence: CSARDNSGGGVYEQYF. The CDR3 DNA reads as TGCAGTGCTAGAGATAATAGCGGAGGAGGGGTTTACGAGCAGTACTTC.

This rearrangement joins TRBV4-2 to TRBJ1-1; no reliable D call. V lost 5 bases and J lost 7, with 23 bases in between. This CDR3 is built from 16 residues. Looked up from germline, CDR1 is LGHNA and CDR2 is YNFKEQ. For the CDR3, the DNA is TGTGCCAGCAGCTCTCCGTTTGACGGACCCCAAAATGAAGCTTTCTTT. Translating it yields CASSSPFDGPQNEAFF.

The chain has TRBV6-2 or TRBV6-3 and TRBJ1-5; 9 bases map to TRBD1. V lost 7 bases, J lost 6 bases, and 10 bases stayed unmatched. Germline assignment: CDR1 MNHEY and CDR2 SVGEGT. The CDR3 totals 15 residues. The CDR3 nucleotides are TGTGCCAGCAAGAGGACAGGGGCTCCTAGTCAGCCCCAGCATTTT. It specifies CASKRTGAPSQPQHF.

This clonotype was found a few times. The chain carries TRBV7-9 and TRBJ1-2, with 11 positions matching TRBD1. V dropped 7 bases and J dropped 8; count of bases not matched to a gene: 6. The germline V gene has CDR1 SEHNR and CDR2 FQNEAQ (reference sequence). CDR3 length equals 13 residues. The CDR3 coding sequence is TGTGCCAGCAACAAGGACAGGGGGCAAGGCTACACCTTC. It yields the protein CASNKDRGQGYTF.

This clonotype was seen at least ten times. The chain links TRBV12-3 or TRBV12-4 to TRBJ2-7, with TRBD1 identical over 8 bases. This CDR3 has 13 residues. Trimming at V came to 6 bases and at J to 2 bases, leaving 3 bases not matched to a gene. For the CDR3, the DNA is TGTGCCAGCAGGGTACAGGGGGCCTACGAGCAGTACTTC. Amino acids: CASRVQGAYEQYF.

A word on this clonotype: A much larger clone differs from this one at a single base, so this may be a read error. The chain employs TRBV20-1 and TRBJ2-1; D not certain. The V and J ends lost 4 bases and 4 bases respectively, with 5 bases between them. The CDR3 contains 11 residues. Germline CDR1 is DFQATT and CDR2 is SNEGSKA (reference sequence). CDR3: CSAIDYNEQFF. In nucleotides, the CDR3 is TGCAGTGCTATAGATTACAATGAGCAGTTCTTC.

The chain has TRBV5-6 and TRBJ2-3, with D maybe TRBD1 (5 bases). The CDR3 spans 14 residues. CDR1 and CDR2 from the germline V gene are SGHDT and YYEEEE. V lost 3 bases and J 4 bases, leaving 12 bases between the germline ends. This CDR3 reads CASSSGPDPDTQYF. The CDR3 DNA reads as TGTGCCAGCAGCTCAGGGCCCGACCCAGATACGCAGTATTTT.

The chain recombines TRBV5-1 with TRBJ2-7, with a possible D match to TRBD1 (5 bases). The CDR3 covers 13 residues. Between the trimmed V and J ends, which lost 4 bases and 2 bases, there was a span of 10 bases. Germline CDR1 reads SGHRS; CDR2 reads YFSETQ. CDR3 in DNA: TGCGCCAGCAGCCCACAGGCCACCTACGAGCAGTACTTC. It specifies CASSPQATYEQYF.

The V and J genes are TRBV2 and TRBJ2-7, with TRBD2 matching over 7 bases. The CDR3 is 16 residues long. With V trimmed by 7 bases and J by 1 base, 13 bases remained unmatched. Germline CDR1 SNHLY, CDR2 FYNNEI. CDR3 sequence: CASNRLGGGSSYEQYF. In DNA form, the CDR3 reads TGTGCCAGCAACCGCCTGGGAGGCGGGAGTTCCTACGAGCAGTACTTC.

This clonotype was observed a handful of times. CDR3 region: CATSDSSGANQPQHF. The CDR3 DNA reads TGTGCCACCAGTGACAGCAGCGGTGCGAATCAGCCCCAGCATTTT. The chain joins TRBV24-1 to TRBJ1-5; D gene unclear. The CDR3 spans 15 residues. Trimming cost V 4 bases and J 4 bases, with 13 bases left between them. Germline CDR1 reads KGHDR; CDR2 reads SFDVKD.

This clonotype occurred many times. The chain couples TRBV9 to TRBJ1-2; no reliable D call. V lost 0 bases and J lost 4, with 10 bases in between. The germline gives CDR1 SGDLS, CDR2 YYNGEE. The length of the CDR3 is 14 residues. The CDR3 DNA follows: TGTGCCAGCAGCGTAGAAGGGCAATCCTATGGCTACACCTTC. Translated, it gives CASSVEGQSYGYTF.

The V and J genes are TRBV12-3 or TRBV12-4 and TRBJ1-6; possibly TRBD1 for D (5 bases). Trimming removed 5 bases at V and 7 bases at J, with 24 bases between. This CDR3 is 18 amino acids long. CDR3 region: CASSLTSAGKGWNSPLHF. The CDR3 nucleotides read TGTGCCAGCAGTCTAACTAGTGCAGGGAAAGGGTGGAATTCACCCCTCCACTTT.

This clonotype turned up a few times. V gene TRBV13 combines with J gene TRBJ2-4, with 7 positions matching TRBD2. The end of the DNA is better explained by TRBJ2-7, so the J call may be wrong. Germline values: CDR1 PRHDT, CDR2 FYEKMQ (reference sequence). The CDR3 is made up of 16 amino acids. CDR3 region: CASSLSVEGGSYEQYF. The CDR3 nucleotides are TGTGCCAGCAGCTTATCGGTGGAGGGAGGGTCCTACGAGCAGTACTTC.

This sequence joins TRBV12-3 or TRBV12-4 and TRBJ2-7, with TRBD2 matching over 8 bases. CDR3 length: 16 amino acids. The trim removed 6 bases at V and 3 bases at J, leaving 13 bases unmatched. This CDR3 is CASRNSGGGNIYEQYF. The CDR3 DNA is TGTGCCAGCAGAAACTCGGGGGGGGGCAATATCTACGAGCAGTACTTC.

This clonotype showed up many times. The rearrangement joins TRBV7-9 to TRBJ2-7; D not certain. Germline lookup yields CDR1 SEHNR and CDR2 FQNEAQ (reference sequence). Deletions cut 4 bases from V and 3 bases from J, with 13 bases between. This CDR3 spans 14 amino acids. The CDR3 nucleotides are TGTGCCAGCAGCTCGCCGACTGAGTTCTACGAGCAGTACTTC. This encodes CASSSPTEFYEQYF.

In regard to this clonotype: A much larger clone is a single base away; this may be a read error. This sequence joins TRBV5-1 and TRBJ2-3, with D uncertain. Germline CDR1 and CDR2: SGHRS and YFSETQ. CDR3 size: 16 residues. CDR3 sequence (DNA): TGCGTCAGCAGCTCCACCCTGGGCTCTAGCACAGATACGCAGTATTTT. This encodes CVSSSTLGSSTDTQYF.

The table lists this clonotype with many counts. The rearrangement uses TRBV12-3 or TRBV12-4 and TRBJ2-4; D is perhaps TRBD1 or TRBD2 (5 bases each). V dropped 4 bases and J dropped 9 bases, with 10 bases sitting between them. The CDR3 totals 12 residues. Written as DNA, the CDR3 is TGTGCCAGCAGTTCCCGGGGCGGCATTCAGTACTTC. It is translated as CASSSRGGIQYF.

The chain recombines TRBV2 with TRBJ1-6, with a possible D match to TRBD1 (5 bases). CDR3 length: 15 amino acids. V was shortened by 1 base and J by 9 bases, with 13 bases between the two germline ends. Germline CDR1 is SNHLY and CDR2 is FYNNEI. CDR3 sequence reads: CASSEGRGRSSPLHF. CDR3 nucleotide sequence: TGTGCCAGCAGTGAAGGTAGGGGACGGAGTTCACCCCTCCACTTT.

The table lists this clonotype with a few counts. The genes are TRBV20-1 and TRBJ1-2; D perhaps matches TRBD1 (5 bases). The length of the CDR3 is 12 residues. CDR1 and CDR2 (germline): DFQATT, SNEGSKA (reference sequence). V was shortened by 7 bases and J by 6 bases, with 15 bases between the two germline ends. CDR3 sequence reads: CSVRAGDDGYTF. Here the CDR3 DNA reads TGCAGTGTCCGCGCCGGGGACGATGGCTACACCTTC.